This TCR beta chain derives from a study of cytomegalovirus exposure and HLA in healthy donors. As for the study in general: In an earlier analysis, 90 million to 120 million unique TCR beta sequences were found from approximately 190 million T cells. General observations from the study: When a later analysis was performed, an Asian-associated ancestry cluster reportedly had fewer N-insertions than the roughly 700-donor mean.

The study ran its PCR with 60 Vbeta and 13 Jbeta primers. This table comes from immunoSEQ multiplex PCR, and its TCRdb copy is limited to in-frame clones, with some not included. The sample consists of about 160,000 clones, approximately 82% of them appearing once. Remarks on this clone: The antigen is not known.

CDR3 length: 14 residues. Trimming took off 5 bases at V and 5 bases at J, with 12 bases between the two ends. Germline CDR1 and CDR2: SGHNT and YENEEA. This TCR came from a man in his fifties or sixties in good health and CMV-seropositive. The V gene is TRBV11-3, the J gene TRBJ2-2; D is perhaps TRBD2 (5 bases). The specimen sequenced was PBMCs. CDR3 protein: CASSGLIGTGELFF. CDR3 nucleotides: TGTGCCAGCAGCGGACTCATTGGGACCGGGGAGCTGTTTTTT.